The rows below give T cell receptor beta chains drawn from one sample of a study of Ad26.COV2.S vaccination and SARS-CoV-2 variants. Using immunoSEQ multiplex PCR, the repertoire was profiled, and TCRdb retains in-frame clones only, with some absent. The sample holds more than 300,000 clones, around 81% seen once. The sample was peripheral blood, taken in a trial of Ad26.COV2.S vaccine versus placebo. These receptors were collected from a person between 18 and 65 years old who received the Ad26.COV2.S COVID-19 vaccine or a placebo. The CDR3 runs from the conserved cysteine through the conserved F or W. A D gene is named only where the DNA matches it firmly. Clone sizes are given selectively: once, few, many, or a class where the clone is expanded.

CDR3 protein: CASSLAERQLETQYF; CDR3 DNA: TGTGCCAGCAGCTTAGCGGAGCGACAGCTGGAGACCCAGTACTTC; V gene: TRBV7-9; clone size: -; J gene: TRBJ2-5; CDR3 length: 15; D gene: -
CDR3 protein: CASSNRGGEKLFF; CDR3 DNA: TGTGCCAGCAGCAACAGGGGCGGGGAAAAACTGTTTTTT; V gene: TRBV9; clone size: -; J gene: TRBJ1-4; CDR3 length: 13; D gene: TRBD1
CDR3 protein: CASSEARAGGSETQYF; CDR3 DNA: TGTGCCAGCAGTGAAGCGCGGGCGGGGGGGTCAGAGACCCAGTACTTC; V gene: TRBV2; clone size: -; J gene: TRBJ2-5; CDR3 length: 16; D gene: TRBD2
CDR3 protein: CASSHAPGRAKGEKLFF; CDR3 DNA: TGCGCCAGCAGCCACGCCCCAGGCCGGGCGAAGGGTGAAAAACTGTTTTTT; V gene: TRBV4-1; clone size: -; J gene: TRBJ1-4; CDR3 length: 17; D gene: -
CDR3 protein: CASSYGPGGLSYEQYF; CDR3 DNA: TGTGCCAGCAGTTACGGGCCGGGGGGACTCTCCTACGAGCAGTACTTC; V gene: TRBV6-6; clone size: -; J gene: TRBJ2-7; CDR3 length: 16; D gene: TRBD2
CDR3 protein: CASSRVGGGAEETQYF; CDR3 DNA: TGTGCCAGCAGCCGAGTGGGCGGGGGGGCGGAAGAGACCCAGTACTTC; V gene: TRBV3-1/TRBV3-2; clone size: -; J gene: TRBJ2-5; CDR3 length: 16; D gene: TRBD2
CDR3 protein: CASSLGRPRGNGYTF; CDR3 DNA: TGCGCCAGCAGCCTGGGACGGCCCCGGGGGAATGGCTACACCTTC; V gene: TRBV5-1; clone size: -; J gene: TRBJ1-2; CDR3 length: 15; D gene: -
CDR3 protein: CASSQEGGTWDGQPQHF; CDR3 DNA: TGCGCCAGCAGCCAAGAGGGGGGGACATGGGATGGTCAGCCCCAGCATTTT; V gene: TRBV4-1; clone size: -; J gene: TRBJ1-5; CDR3 length: 17; D gene: -
CDR3 protein: CAIRTGTYEQYF; CDR3 DNA: TGTGCCATACGGACAGGAACCTACGAGCAGTACTTC; V gene: TRBV6-5; clone size: -; J gene: TRBJ2-7; CDR3 length: 12; D gene: TRBD1
CDR3 protein: CASTLWGNPSGYTF; CDR3 DNA: TGTGCCAGTACCCTTTGGGGGAATCCGAGTGGCTACACCTTC; V gene: TRBV19; clone size: -; J gene: TRBJ1-2; CDR3 length: 14; D gene: -
CDR3 protein: CASKGGSGTGNSPLHF; CDR3 DNA: TGTGCCAGCAAAGGGGGATCCGGGACAGGGAATTCACCCCTCCACTTT; V gene: TRBV2; clone size: -; J gene: TRBJ1-6; CDR3 length: 16; D gene: TRBD1
CDR3 protein: CSVKYRSFQETQYF; CDR3 DNA: TGCAGCGTTAAGTACAGAAGCTTCCAAGAGACCCAGTACTTC; V gene: TRBV29-1; clone size: -; J gene: TRBJ2-5; CDR3 length: 14; D gene: -
CDR3 protein: CASSDYSGTGGFYGYTF; CDR3 DNA: TGTGCCAGCAGTGACTACTCCGGGACAGGGGGCTTCTATGGCTACACCTTC; V gene: TRBV6-4; clone size: -; J gene: TRBJ1-2; CDR3 length: 17; D gene: TRBD1
CDR3 protein: CASSPEGGRPYEQYF; CDR3 DNA: TGCGCCAGCAGCCCGGAGGGGGGTCGGCCCTACGAGCAGTACTTC; V gene: TRBV5-1; clone size: -; J gene: TRBJ2-7; CDR3 length: 15; D gene: -
CDR3 protein: CASSEWTSGTGELFF; CDR3 DNA: TGTGCCAGCAGCGAATGGACTAGCGGGACCGGGGAGCTGTTTTTT; V gene: TRBV4-2; clone size: -; J gene: TRBJ2-2; CDR3 length: 15; D gene: TRBD2
CDR3 protein: CAWKRVLNTEAFF; CDR3 DNA: TGTGCCTGGAAAAGGGTTTTGAACACTGAAGCTTTCTTT; V gene: TRBV30; clone size: -; J gene: TRBJ1-1; CDR3 length: 13; D gene: -
CDR3 protein: CASSHSGGADTQYF; CDR3 DNA: TGTGCCAGCAGCCATAGCGGGGGAGCAGATACGCAGTATTTT; V gene: TRBV6-4; clone size: -; J gene: TRBJ2-3; CDR3 length: 14; D gene: TRBD2
CDR3 protein: CASSEEYSNQPQHF; CDR3 DNA: TGTGCCAGCAGTGAAGAGTATAGCAATCAGCCCCAGCATTTT; V gene: TRBV25-1; clone size: -; J gene: TRBJ1-5; CDR3 length: 14; D gene: -
CDR3 protein: CASSSAGGRTDTQYF; CDR3 DNA: TGTGCCAGCAGCTCAGCGGGGGGGCGCACAGATACGCAGTATTTT; V gene: TRBV5-4; clone size: -; J gene: TRBJ2-3; CDR3 length: 15; D gene: TRBD2
CDR3 protein: CASSSRQGTHEQYF; CDR3 DNA: TGTGCCAGCAGCTCTCGACAGGGTACCCACGAGCAGTACTTC; V gene: TRBV7-2; clone size: few; J gene: TRBJ2-7; CDR3 length: 14; D gene: TRBD1
CDR3 protein: CASSLGLAGGIIPYEQYF; CDR3 DNA: TGTGCCAGCAGCTTGGGACTAGCGGGGGGGATTATCCCTTACGAGCAGTACTTC; V gene: TRBV11-2; clone size: -; J gene: TRBJ2-7; CDR3 length: 18; D gene: TRBD2
CDR3 protein: CASSEARGTPWWETQYF; CDR3 DNA: TGTGCCAGCAGTGAAGCGCGGGGGACACCCTGGTGGGAGACCCAGTACTTC; V gene: TRBV6-1; clone size: -; J gene: TRBJ2-5; CDR3 length: 17; D gene: -
CDR3 protein: CATWGGSTEAFF; CDR3 DNA: TGTGCCACCTGGGGGGGGAGCACTGAAGCTTTCTTT; V gene: TRBV27; clone size: -; J gene: TRBJ1-1; CDR3 length: 12; D gene: -
CDR3 protein: CAWSVGDRANYGYTF; CDR3 DNA: TGTGCCTGGAGTGTAGGAGACAGGGCTAACTATGGCTACACCTTC; V gene: TRBV30; clone size: -; J gene: TRBJ1-2; CDR3 length: 15; D gene: TRBD1
CDR3 protein: CASSNDRDSNQPQHF; CDR3 DNA: TGTGCCAGCAGTAACGACAGGGACAGCAATCAGCCCCAGCATTTT; V gene: TRBV2; clone size: -; J gene: TRBJ1-5; CDR3 length: 15; D gene: TRBD1
CDR3 protein: CASSHLGLTSGNTIYF; CDR3 DNA: TGTGCCAGCAGCCATCTAGGGCTTACCTCTGGAAACACCATATATTTT; V gene: TRBV3-1/TRBV3-2; clone size: -; J gene: TRBJ1-3; CDR3 length: 16; D gene: -
CDR3 protein: CASSLTSNLRNQPQHF; CDR3 DNA: TGTGCCAGCAGTTTAACCAGTAACCTGCGCAATCAGCCCCAGCATTTT; V gene: TRBV28; clone size: -; J gene: TRBJ1-5; CDR3 length: 16; D gene: -
CDR3 protein: CASSLVGNQPQHF; CDR3 DNA: TGTGCCAGCAGCTTAGTGGGGAATCAGCCCCAGCATTTT; V gene: TRBV13; clone size: -; J gene: TRBJ1-5; CDR3 length: 13; D gene: -
CDR3 protein: CASSKGVATNEKLFF; CDR3 DNA: TGTGCCAGTAGTAAGGGTGTTGCAACTAATGAAAAACTGTTTTTT; V gene: TRBV19; clone size: -; J gene: TRBJ1-4; CDR3 length: 15; D gene: -
CDR3 protein: CASNQGDRGRYTF; CDR3 DNA: TGTGCCAGCAACCAAGGGGACAGGGGACGCTACACCTTC; V gene: TRBV2; clone size: -; J gene: TRBJ1-2; CDR3 length: 13; D gene: TRBD1
CDR3 protein: CASSAGPQREQFF; CDR3 DNA: TGTGCCAGCAGCGCGGGACCCCAGAGGGAGCAGTTCTTC; V gene: TRBV7-3; clone size: -; J gene: TRBJ2-1; CDR3 length: 13; D gene: -